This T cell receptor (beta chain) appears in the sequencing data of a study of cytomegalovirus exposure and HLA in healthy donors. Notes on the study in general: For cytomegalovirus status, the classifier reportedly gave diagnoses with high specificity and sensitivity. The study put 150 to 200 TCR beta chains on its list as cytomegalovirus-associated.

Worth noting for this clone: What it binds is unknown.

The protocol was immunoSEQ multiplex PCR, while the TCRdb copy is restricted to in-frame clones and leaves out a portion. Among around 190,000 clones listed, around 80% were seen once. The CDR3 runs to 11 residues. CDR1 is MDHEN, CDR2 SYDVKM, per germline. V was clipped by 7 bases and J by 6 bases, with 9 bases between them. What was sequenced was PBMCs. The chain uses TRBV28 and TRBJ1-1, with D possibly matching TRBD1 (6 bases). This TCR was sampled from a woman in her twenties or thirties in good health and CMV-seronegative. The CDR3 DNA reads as TGTGCCAGCACCCCAGGGGCTGAAGCTTTCTTT. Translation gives CASTPGAEAFF.